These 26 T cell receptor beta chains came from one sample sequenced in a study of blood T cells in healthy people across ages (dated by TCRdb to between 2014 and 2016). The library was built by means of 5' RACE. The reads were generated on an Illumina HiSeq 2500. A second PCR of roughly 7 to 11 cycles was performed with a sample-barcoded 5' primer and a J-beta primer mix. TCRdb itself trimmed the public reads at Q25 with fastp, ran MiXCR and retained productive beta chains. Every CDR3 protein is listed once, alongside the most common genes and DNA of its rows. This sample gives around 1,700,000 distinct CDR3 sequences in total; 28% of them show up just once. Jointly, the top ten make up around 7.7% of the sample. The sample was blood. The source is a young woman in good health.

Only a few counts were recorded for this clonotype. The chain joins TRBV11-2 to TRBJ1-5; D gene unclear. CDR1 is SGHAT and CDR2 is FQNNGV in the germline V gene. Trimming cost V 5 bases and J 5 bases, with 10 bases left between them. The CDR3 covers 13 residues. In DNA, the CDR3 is TGTGCCAGCAGCCTCTTCGAACATCAGCCCCAGCATTTT. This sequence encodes CASSLFEHQPQHF.

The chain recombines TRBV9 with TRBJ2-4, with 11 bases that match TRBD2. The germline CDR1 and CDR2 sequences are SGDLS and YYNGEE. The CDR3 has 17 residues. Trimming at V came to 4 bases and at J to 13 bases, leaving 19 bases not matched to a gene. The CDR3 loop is CASSPRSGRAGGDEQYF. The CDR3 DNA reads TGTGCCAGCAGCCCACGTAGCGGGAGGGCCGGCGGAGATGAGCAGTACTTC.

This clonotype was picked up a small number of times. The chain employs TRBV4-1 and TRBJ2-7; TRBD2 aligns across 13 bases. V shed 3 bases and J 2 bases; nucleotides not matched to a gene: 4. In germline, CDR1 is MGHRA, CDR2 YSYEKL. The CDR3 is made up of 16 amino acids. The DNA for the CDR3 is TGCGCCAGCAGCCACCTACTAGCGGGAGGGCCCTACGAGCAGTACTTC. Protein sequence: CASSHLLAGGPYEQYF.

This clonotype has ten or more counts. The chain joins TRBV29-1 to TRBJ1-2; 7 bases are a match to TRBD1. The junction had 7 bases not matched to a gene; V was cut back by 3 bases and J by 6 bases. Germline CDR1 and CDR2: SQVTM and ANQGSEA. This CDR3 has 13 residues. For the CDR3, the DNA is TGCAGCGTTGAGGACAGGAATGTGAATGGCTACACCTTC. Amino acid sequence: CSVEDRNVNGYTF. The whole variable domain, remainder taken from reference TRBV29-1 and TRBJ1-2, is SAVISQKPSRDICQRGTSLTIQCQVDSQVTMMFWYRQQPGQSLTLIATANQGSEATYESGFVIDKFPISRPNLTFSTLTVSNMSPEDSSIYLCSVEDRNVNGYTFGSGTRLTVV.

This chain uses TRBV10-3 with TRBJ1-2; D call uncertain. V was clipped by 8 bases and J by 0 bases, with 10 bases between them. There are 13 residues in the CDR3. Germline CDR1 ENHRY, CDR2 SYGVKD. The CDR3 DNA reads TGTGCCATCCGAAGGGCCGCTAACTATGGCTACACCTTC. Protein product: CAIRRAANYGYTF.

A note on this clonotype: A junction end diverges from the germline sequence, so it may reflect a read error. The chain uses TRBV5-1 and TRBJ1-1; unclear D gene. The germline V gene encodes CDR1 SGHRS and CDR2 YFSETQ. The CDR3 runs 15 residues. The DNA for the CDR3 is TGCGTCAGCAGCCCGTATCTCGGACGAATAGGTGAAGCTTTCTTT. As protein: CVSSPYLGRIGEAFF.

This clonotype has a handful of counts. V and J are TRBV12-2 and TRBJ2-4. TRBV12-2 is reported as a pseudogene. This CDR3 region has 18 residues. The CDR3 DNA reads TGTGCAAGTCGCTTAGCGCGGAGCGCGGGGAATGGGAAAAACATTCAGTACTTC. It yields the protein CASRLARSAGNGKNIQYF.

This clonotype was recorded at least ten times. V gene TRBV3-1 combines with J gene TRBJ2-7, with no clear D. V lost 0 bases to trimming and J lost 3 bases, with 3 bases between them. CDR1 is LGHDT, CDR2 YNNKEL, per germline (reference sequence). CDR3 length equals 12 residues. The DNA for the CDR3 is TGTGCCAGCAGCCAAGACCGCTACGAGCAGTACTTC. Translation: CASSQDRYEQYF.

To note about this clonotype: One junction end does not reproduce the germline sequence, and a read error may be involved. The CDR3 region has the DNA TGTGCCAACAGCTTAGCGAGGACAGGGCTTAGCGCGGAGCAGTACTTC. Translated: CANSLARTGLSAEQYF. The gene calls are TRBV7-2 and TRBJ2-7; TRBD1 agrees at 8 bases. This CDR3 region has 16 residues. Germline V CDR1 and CDR2: SGHTA, FQGNSA.

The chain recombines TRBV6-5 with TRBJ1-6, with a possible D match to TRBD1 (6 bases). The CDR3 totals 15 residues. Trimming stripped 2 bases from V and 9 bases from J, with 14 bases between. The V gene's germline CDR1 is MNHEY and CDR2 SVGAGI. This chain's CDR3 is CASSYGGQTSSPLHF. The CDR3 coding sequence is TGTGCCAGCAGTTACGGGGGACAAACAAGTTCACCCCTCCACTTT.

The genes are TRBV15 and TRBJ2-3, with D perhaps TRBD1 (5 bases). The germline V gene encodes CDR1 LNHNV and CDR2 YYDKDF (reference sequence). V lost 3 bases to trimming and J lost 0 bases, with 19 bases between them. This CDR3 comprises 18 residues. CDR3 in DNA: TGTGCCACCAGCAGCGCTACAGGAACCGACCCTAGCACAGATACGCAGTATTTT. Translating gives CATSSATGTDPSTDTQYF. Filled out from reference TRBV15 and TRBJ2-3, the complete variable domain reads DAMVIQNPRYQVTQFGKPVTLSCSQTLNHNVMYWYQQKSSQAPKLLFHYYDKDFNNEADTPDNFQSRRPNTSFCFLDIRSPGLGDTAMYLCATSSATGTDPSTDTQYFGPGTRLTVL.

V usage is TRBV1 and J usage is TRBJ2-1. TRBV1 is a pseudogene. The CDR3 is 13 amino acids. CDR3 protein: CTSRLAVYNGQFF. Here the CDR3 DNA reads TGCACCAGCAGACTCGCAGTCTACAATGGGCAGTTCTTC.

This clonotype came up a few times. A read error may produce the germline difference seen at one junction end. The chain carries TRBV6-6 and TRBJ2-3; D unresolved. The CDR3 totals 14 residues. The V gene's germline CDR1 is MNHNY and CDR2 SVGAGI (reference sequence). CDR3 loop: CASSYPSDTDTRYF. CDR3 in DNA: TGTGCCAGCAGTTACCCCTCCGACACAGATACGCGGTATTTT.

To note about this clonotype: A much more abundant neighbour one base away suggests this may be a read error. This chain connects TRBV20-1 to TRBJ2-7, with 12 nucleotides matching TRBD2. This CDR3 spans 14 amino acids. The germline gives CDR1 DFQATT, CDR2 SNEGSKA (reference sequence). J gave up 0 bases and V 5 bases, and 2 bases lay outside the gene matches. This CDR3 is CSAATSGSSYEQYF. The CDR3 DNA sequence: TGCAGTGCTGCGACTAGCGGGAGCTCCTACGAGCAGTACTTC.

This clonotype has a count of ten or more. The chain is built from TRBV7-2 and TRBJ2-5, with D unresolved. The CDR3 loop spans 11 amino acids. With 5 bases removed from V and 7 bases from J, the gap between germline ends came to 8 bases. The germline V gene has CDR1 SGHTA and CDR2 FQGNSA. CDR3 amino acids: CASSRTGTQYF. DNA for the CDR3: TGTGCCAGCAGCCGGACGGGGACCCAGTACTTC.

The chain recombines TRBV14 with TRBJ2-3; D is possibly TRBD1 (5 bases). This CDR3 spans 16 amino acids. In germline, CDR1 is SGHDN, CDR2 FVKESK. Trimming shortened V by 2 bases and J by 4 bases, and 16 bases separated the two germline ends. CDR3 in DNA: TGTGCCAGCAGCCAACCTAGGGGTGGCAGAGCAGATACGCAGTATTTT. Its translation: CASSQPRGGRADTQYF. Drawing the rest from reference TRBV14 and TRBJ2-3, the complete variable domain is EAGVTQFPSHSVIEKGQTVTLRCDPISGHDNLYWYRRVMGKEIKFLLHFVKESKQDESGMPNNRFLAERTGGTYSTLKVQPAELEDSGVYFCASSQPRGGRADTQYFGPGTRLTVL.

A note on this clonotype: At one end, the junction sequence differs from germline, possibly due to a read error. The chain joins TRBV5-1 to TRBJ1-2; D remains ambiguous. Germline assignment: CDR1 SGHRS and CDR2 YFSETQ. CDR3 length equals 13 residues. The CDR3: CASSFGGPEGYAF. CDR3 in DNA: TGCGCCAGCAGCTTCGGCGGGCCGGAAGGCTACGCCTTC.

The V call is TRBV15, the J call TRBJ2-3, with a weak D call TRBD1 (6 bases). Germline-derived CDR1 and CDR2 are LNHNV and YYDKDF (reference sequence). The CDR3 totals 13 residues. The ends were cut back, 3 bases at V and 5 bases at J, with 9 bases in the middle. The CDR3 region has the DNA TGTGCCACCAGCAGGCAGGGGCGAGATACGCAGTATTTT. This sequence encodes CATSRQGRDTQYF.

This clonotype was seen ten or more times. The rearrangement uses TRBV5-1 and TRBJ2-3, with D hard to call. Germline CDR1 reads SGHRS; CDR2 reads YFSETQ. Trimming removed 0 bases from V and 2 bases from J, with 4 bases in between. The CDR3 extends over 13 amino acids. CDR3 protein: CASSLADTDTQYF. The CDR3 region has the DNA TGCGCCAGCAGCTTGGCAGACACAGATACGCAGTATTTT.

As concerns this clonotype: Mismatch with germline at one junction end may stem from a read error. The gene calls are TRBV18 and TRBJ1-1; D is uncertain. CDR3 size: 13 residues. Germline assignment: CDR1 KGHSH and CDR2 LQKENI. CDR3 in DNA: TGTGCCGGCTCACCCCAGGTGAACACTGAAGCTTTCTTT. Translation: CAGSPQVNTEAFF.

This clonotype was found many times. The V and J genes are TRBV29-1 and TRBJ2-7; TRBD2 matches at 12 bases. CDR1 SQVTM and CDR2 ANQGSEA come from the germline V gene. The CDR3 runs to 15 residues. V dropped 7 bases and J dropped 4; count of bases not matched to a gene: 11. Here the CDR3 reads CSARTRLAGEYEQYF. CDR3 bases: TGCAGCGCCCGGACCCGACTAGCGGGAGAATACGAGCAGTACTTC.

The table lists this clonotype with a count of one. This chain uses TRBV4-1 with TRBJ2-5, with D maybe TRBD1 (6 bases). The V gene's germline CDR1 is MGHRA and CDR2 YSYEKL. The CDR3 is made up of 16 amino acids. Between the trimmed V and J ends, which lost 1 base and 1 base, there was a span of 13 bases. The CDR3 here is CASSQVGSGVQETQYF. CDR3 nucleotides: TGCGCCAGCAGCCAAGTGGGTTCAGGGGTCCAAGAGACCCAGTACTTC.

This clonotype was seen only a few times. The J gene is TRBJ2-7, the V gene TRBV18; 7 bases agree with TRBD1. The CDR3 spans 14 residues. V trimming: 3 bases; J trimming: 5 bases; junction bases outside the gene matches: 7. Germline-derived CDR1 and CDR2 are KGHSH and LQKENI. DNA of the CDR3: TGTGCCAGCTCACCCGACAGGGCAGGGAACGAGCAGTACTTC. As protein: CASSPDRAGNEQYF.

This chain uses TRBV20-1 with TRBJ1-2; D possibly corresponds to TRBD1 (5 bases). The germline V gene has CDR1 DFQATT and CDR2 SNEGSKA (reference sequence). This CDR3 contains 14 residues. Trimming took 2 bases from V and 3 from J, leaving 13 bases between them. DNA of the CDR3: TGCAGTGCTAGAATTGGGGCAGTACACTATGGCTACACCTTC. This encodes CSARIGAVHYGYTF.

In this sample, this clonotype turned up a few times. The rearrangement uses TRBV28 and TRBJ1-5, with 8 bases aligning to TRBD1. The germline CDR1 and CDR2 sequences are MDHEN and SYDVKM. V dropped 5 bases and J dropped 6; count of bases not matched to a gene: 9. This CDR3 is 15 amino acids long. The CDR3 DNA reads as TGTGCCAGCAGTCTCCGCCGGACAGGGACTCAGCCCCAGCATTTT. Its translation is CASSLRRTGTQPQHF.

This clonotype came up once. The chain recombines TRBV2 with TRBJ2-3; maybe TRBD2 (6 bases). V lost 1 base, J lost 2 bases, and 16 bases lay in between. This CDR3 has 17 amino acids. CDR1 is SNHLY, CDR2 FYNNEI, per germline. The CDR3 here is CASSEGFAGLITDTQYF. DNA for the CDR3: TGTGCCAGCAGTGAAGGATTTGCGGGACTTATCACAGATACGCAGTATTTT. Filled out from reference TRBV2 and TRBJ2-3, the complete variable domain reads EPEVTQTPSHQVTQMGQEVILRCVPISNHLYFYWYRQILGQKVEFLVSFYNNEISEKSEIFDDQFSVERPDGSNFTLKIRSTKLEDSAMYFCASSEGFAGLITDTQYFGPGTRLTVL.